The sequence of this TCR beta chain was determined in a study of shared clonotypes between healthy human individuals. J lost 6 bases, V lost 2 bases, and 6 bases had no gene match. Germline CDR1 reads SGHDT; CDR2 reads YYEEEE. The CDR3 is 15 amino acids. TCRdb keeps only in-frame clones here, not all; method: immunoSEQ multiplex PCR. The sample shows about 660,000 clones, roughly 70% of them seen only once. The chain couples TRBV5-6 to TRBJ2-2; 8 bases line up with TRBD1. This clonotype originated in a woman aged 25 to 39 in good health. The specimen was memory CD4+ T cells sorted from blood. Subset denoted: CD45RA-negative fraction. DNA of the CDR3: TGTGCCAGCAGCTTCTGGGACAGGCTGTCCGGGGAGCTGTTTTTT. Translation gives CASSFWDRLSGELFF. Combining the CDR3 with reference TRBV5-6 and TRBJ2-2 gives the whole variable domain DAGVTQSPTHLIKTRGQQVTLRCSPKSGHDTVSWYQQALGQGPQFIFQYYEEEERQRGNFPDRFSGHQFPNYSSELNVNALLLGDSALYLCASSFWDRLSGELFFGEGSRLTVL.